This T cell receptor (beta chain) originates from a study of tumor-infiltrating lymphocytes in localized non-small cell lung cancer. About the study: Patients included smokers and never-smokers with various histologies, some sampled after neoadjuvant chemotherapy. Study results and limitations: TCR sequencing covered a subset of patients with enough tissue. No T-cell fraction difference was seen between IM1 and IM2 tumors.

J gave up 6 bases and V 3 bases, and 7 bases lay outside the gene matches. The V gene's germline CDR1 is GTSNPN and CDR2 SVGIG (reference sequence). The CDR3 is made up of 13 amino acids. The table lists this clone with a few counts. The target antigen is unknown. Data came from immunoSEQ multiplex PCR; TCRdb stores just in-frame clones and leaves some out. The data show roughly 24,000 clones, with 50% to 80% seen just once and about 5.6% held by the top ten. This sequence originates from a human donor with non-small cell lung cancer. The sample taken for sequencing was lung tumor tissue. This rearrangement joins TRBV30 to TRBJ1-2; 7 bases fit TRBD1. The CDR3 DNA reads TGTGCCTGGAGACGGACAGGCTCGGATGGCTACACCTTC. As protein: CAWRRTGSDGYTF.